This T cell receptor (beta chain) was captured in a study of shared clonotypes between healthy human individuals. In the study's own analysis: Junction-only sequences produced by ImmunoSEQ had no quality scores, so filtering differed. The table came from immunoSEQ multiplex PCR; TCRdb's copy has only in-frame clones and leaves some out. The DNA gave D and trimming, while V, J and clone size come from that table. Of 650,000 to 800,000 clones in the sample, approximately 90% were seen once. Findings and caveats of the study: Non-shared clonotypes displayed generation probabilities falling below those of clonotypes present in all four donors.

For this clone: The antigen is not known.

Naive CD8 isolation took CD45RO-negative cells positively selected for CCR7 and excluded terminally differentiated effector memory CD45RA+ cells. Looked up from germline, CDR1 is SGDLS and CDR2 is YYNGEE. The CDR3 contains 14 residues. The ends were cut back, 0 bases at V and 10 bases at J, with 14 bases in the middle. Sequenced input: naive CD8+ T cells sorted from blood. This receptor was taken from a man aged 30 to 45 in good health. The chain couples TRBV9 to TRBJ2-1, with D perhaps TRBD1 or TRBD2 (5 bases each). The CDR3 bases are TGTGCCAGCAGCGTAGGGGGACCACCAGTAGAGCAGTTCTTC. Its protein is CASSVGGPPVEQFF.